This T cell receptor (beta chain) was sequenced during a study of blood T cell repertoires in COVID-19. Study-wide context: Material from acute and convalescent COVID-19 was sourced from the United States, Italy and Spain. In each case, the material was cDNA or gDNA derived from T cells, B-cell-depleted T cells, or PBMCs.

The authors' processing: Using reference gene primer amplification, nucleated cell counts were estimated. Some clones are missing from TCRdb's copy, which holds only in-frame ones; the method was immunoSEQ multiplex PCR. That table gives V, J and clone size, and the DNA gave D and trimming. Among under 150,000 clones, around nine tenths were seen once, and the ten largest hold 4% to 4.5%. The sequence was obtained from a woman aged 40 to 50 with acute or convalescent COVID-19. The material sequenced was peripheral blood.

The CDR3: CATASAPGTGDAEQYF. CDR3 DNA sequence: TGTGCCACTGCAAGCGCCCCCGGGACAGGGGATGCCGAGCAGTACTTC. The chain uses TRBV24-1 and TRBJ2-7, with 10 bases aligning to TRBD1. The CDR3 is 16 residues long. The V gene end was trimmed by 10 bases and the J gene end by 6 bases; junction bases not matched to a gene: 17. Germline loops: CDR1 KGHDR, CDR2 SFDVKD.